The table lists the clone carrying this TCR beta chain with many counts. Time point denoted: newly diagnosed GD, antithyroid drugs for less than 3 months. PBMCs were the source of the RNA used for TCR sequencing. This sample stems from a study of regulatory T cells in long-lasting Graves disease. The CDR3 has 15 amino acids. Trimming cost V 1 base and J 5 bases; bases outside gene matches: 3. Germline CDR1 reads SGHVS; CDR2 reads FNYEAQ. According to the study, TCR beta libraries were built with iRepertoire HTBI primers and CDR3-region Arm-PCR. MiXCR, run by TCRdb on the multiplex PCR reads, gives a single entry per CDR3 protein. The sample lists hundreds of thousands of distinct CDR3 sequences; about 15% were seen once. The same data also went into a second study, on T cells in Graves' hyperthyroidism and ophthalmopathy.

This specimen consisted of peripheral blood mononuclear cells (PBMCs), obtained at new diagnosis, from a patient treated with antithyroid drugs. This receptor was taken from a woman aged 40 to 50 with Graves disease. The chain combines TRBV7-6 with TRBJ2-1, with TRBD2 matching over 9 bases. CDR3 coding DNA: TGTGCCAGCAGCTTAGTAGCGGGAGTTAACAATGAGCAGTTCTTC. Protein sequence: CASSLVAGVNNEQFF.